The sequence of this T cell receptor beta chain was determined in a study of early T cells in non-severe SARS-CoV-2 infection. For the study at large: The chains were unpaired, and the sequenced material was bulk RNA from unsorted whole blood.

This CDR3 contains 15 residues. Germline V gene data show CDR1 as LGHDT and CDR2 as YNNKEL (reference sequence). Trimming stripped 4 bases from V and 1 base from J, with 13 bases between. Attached unique molecular identifiers marked individual cDNA molecules. TCRdb fed the 5' RACE reads into MiXCR, producing one record per CDR3 protein. Of more than 95,000 distinct CDR3 sequences in the sample, 9.5% to 12% are singletons; the top ten hold around 4.3%. The sample consisted of whole blood, taken at baseline. The chain has TRBV3-1 and TRBJ1-1, with D perhaps matching TRBD1 (6 bases). The TCR originated in an adult who was a healthcare worker with PCR-confirmed SARS-CoV-2 infection or an uninfected control (not recorded which). The chain's CDR3 is CASSLAGGPNTEAFF. The CDR3 DNA reads TGTGCCAGCAGCCTCGCCGGGGGCCCGAACACTGAAGCTTTCTTT.